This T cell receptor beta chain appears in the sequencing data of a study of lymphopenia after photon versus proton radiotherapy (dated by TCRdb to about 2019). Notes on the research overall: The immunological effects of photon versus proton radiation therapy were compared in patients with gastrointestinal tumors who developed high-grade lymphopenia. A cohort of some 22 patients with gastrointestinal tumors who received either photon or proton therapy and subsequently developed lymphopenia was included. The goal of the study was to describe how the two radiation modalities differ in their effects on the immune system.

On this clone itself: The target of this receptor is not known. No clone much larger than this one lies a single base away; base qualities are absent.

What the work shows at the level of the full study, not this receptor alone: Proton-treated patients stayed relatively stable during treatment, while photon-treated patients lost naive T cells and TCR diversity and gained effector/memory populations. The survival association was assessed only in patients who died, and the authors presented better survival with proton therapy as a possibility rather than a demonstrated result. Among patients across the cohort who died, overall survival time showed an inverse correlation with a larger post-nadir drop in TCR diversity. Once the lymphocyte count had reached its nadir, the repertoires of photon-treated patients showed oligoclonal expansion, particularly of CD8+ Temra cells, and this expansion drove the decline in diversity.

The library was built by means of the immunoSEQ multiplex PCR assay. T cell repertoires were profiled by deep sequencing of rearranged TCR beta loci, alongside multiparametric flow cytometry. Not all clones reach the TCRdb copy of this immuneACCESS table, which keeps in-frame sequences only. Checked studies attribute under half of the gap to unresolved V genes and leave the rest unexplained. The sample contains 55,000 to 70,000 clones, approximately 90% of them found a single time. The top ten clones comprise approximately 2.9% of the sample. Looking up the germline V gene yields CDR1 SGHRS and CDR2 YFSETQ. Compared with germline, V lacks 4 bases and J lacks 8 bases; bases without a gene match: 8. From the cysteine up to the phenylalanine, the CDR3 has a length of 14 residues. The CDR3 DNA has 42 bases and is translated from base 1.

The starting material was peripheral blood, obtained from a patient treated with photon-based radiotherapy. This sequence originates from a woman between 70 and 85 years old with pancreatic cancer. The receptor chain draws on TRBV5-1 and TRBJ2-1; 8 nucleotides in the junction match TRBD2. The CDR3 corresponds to CASSIGTSRDEQFF. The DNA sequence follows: TGCGCCAGCAGCATAGGGACTAGTAGGGATGAGCAGTTCTTC.